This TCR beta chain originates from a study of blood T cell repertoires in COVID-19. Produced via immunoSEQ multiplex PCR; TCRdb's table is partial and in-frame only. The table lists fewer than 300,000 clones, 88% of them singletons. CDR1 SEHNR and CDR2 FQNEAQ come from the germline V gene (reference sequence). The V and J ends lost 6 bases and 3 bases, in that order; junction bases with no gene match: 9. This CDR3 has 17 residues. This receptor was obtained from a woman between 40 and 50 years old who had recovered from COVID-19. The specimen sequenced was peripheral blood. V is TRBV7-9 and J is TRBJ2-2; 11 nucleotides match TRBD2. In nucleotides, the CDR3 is TGTGCCAGCAGACACAGTAGCGGGAGGGGGTACACCGGGGAGCTGTTTTTT. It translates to CASRHSSGRGYTGELFF. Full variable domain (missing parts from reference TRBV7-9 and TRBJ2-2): DTGVSQNPRHKITKRGQNVTFRCDPISEHNRLYWYRQTLGQGPEFLTYFQNEAQLEKSRLLSDRFSAERPKGSFSTLEIQRTEQGDSAMYLCASRHSSGRGYTGELFFGEGSRLTVL.